The 6 T cell receptor beta chains presented below share a single source sample, sequenced in a study of control samples from healthy donors and cancer patients (dated by TCRdb to 2019 to 2021). Library generation was performed with the immunoSEQ multiplex PCR assay. Drawn from immuneACCESS, this table holds only the in-frame rearrangements with V and J called that TCRdb kept. Clones are partly lost; checked studies trace under half to an unresolved V gene and leave the rest unexplained. Across this sample there are roughly 130,000 clones, with 80% to 95% seen only once. More than 2% of the sample comes from the top ten. Sequenced: blood. Every receptor here comes from a man between 18 and 29 years old in good health.

Details on this clone: Germline and junction disagree at one end, which may indicate a read error. The J gene is TRBJ2-3, the V gene TRBV7-3, with TRBD1 matching over 12 bases. The CDR3 contains 16 residues. CDR1 is SGHTA, CDR2 FQGTGA, per germline. In DNA, the CDR3 is TGTGCCAGCAGCCTAACCGGGACAGGGGGCGTAGATACGCAGTATTTT. It is translated as CASSLTGTGGVDTQYF.

V is TRBV11-2 and J is TRBJ2-1, with 11 bases that match TRBD2. Germline V gene data show CDR1 as SGHAT and CDR2 as FQNNGV. CDR3 length: 13 amino acids. V gave up 6 bases and J gave up 9 bases; unmatched junction bases: 4. CDR3 in amino acids: CASRLAGVAEQFF. The CDR3 bases are TGTGCCAGCAGACTAGCGGGAGTAGCTGAGCAGTTCTTC.

The chain uses TRBV11-2 and TRBJ2-2; 8 bases agree with TRBD2. J lost 0 bases, V lost 5 bases, and 5 bases had no gene match. CDR1 and CDR2 (germline): SGHAT, FQNNGV. CDR3 length: 16 residues. The CDR3 sequence: CASSRISGANTGELFF. In nucleotides, the CDR3 is TGTGCCAGCAGCCGTATTAGCGGGGCGAACACCGGGGAGCTGTTTTTT.

CDR3 sequence (DNA): TGTGCCTCCTGGGCGGTGAACACCGGGGAGCTGTTTTTT. Its protein is CASWAVNTGELFF. The chain has TRBV30 and TRBJ2-2; D is ambiguous. This CDR3 has 13 amino acids. CDR1 and CDR2 (germline): GTSNPN, SVGIG (reference sequence). V was clipped by 7 bases and J by 1 base, with 10 bases between them.

This chain connects TRBV12-5 to TRBJ2-5, with 8 bases identical to TRBD2. Trimming took 6 bases from V and 4 from J; bases not matched to a gene: 1. Germline CDR1 is LGHNT and CDR2 is FRNRAP. The CDR3 length is 12 residues. CDR3 DNA: TGTGCTAGTGGGGCGGGGGGAGAGACCCAGTACTTC. This translates into CASGAGGETQYF.

The chain links TRBV9 to TRBJ1-5; D is perhaps TRBD1 (5 bases). V shed 0 bases and J shed 4 bases, with 11 bases lying between them. CDR3 length equals 15 residues. Germline-derived CDR1 and CDR2 are SGDLS and YYNGEE. CDR3 nucleotides: TGTGCCAGCAGCGTAGACGGACAACCAAATCAGCCCCAGCATTTT. Translated: CASSVDGQPNQPQHF.